The clone carrying this T cell receptor beta chain was detected only a few times. What it binds is not known. V was clipped by 3 bases and J by 6 bases, with 5 bases between them. The CDR3 contains 11 residues. Germline CDR1 and CDR2: SGDLS and YYNGEE. Since all of the isolated RNA was reverse transcribed, expressed TCRB transcripts were what got sequenced. TCRdb keeps only in-frame clones here, not all; method: immunoSEQ multiplex PCR. In the table there are 500,000 to 650,000 clones, around 12% of which are singletons. This sample is drawn from a study of beta chain features in type 1 diabetes. Study-wide background: The number of sorted cells examined across all samples was around 98 million. Findings of the study overall: The study found moderately but significantly shorter TCRB CDR3s in all four CD4+ subsets of Type 1 diabetes patients.

The rearrangement joins TRBV9 to TRBJ2-3; D not certain. The specimen was naive CD4+ T cells from blood. The TCR comes from a young man with type 1 diabetes. The CDR3 DNA reads TGTGCCAGCAGCGGCCGGGATACGCAGTATTTT. Translating it yields CASSGRDTQYF.